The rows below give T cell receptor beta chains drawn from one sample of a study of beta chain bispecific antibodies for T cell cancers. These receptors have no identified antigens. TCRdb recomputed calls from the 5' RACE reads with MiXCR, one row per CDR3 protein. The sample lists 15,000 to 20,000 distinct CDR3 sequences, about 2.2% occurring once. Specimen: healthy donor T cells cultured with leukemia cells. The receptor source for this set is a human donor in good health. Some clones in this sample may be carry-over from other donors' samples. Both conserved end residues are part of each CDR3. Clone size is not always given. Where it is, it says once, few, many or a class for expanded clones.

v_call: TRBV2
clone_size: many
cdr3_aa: CASSVHTGQSLNYGYTF

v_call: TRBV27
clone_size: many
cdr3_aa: CASRLNTDTQYF

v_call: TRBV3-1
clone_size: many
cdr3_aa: CASKQGPMNTEAFF

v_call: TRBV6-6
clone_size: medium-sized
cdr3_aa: CASSYRGARDEQFF

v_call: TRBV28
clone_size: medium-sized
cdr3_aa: CASKVQGGNTEAFF

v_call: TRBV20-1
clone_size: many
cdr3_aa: CSAEGGDSYEQYF

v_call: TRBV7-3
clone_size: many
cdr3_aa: CASSLTGGGGTSTDTQYF

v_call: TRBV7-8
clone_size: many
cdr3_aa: CASSLDGQVNTEAFF

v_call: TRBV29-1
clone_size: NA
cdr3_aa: CSVLDYYEQYF

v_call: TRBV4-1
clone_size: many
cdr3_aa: CASSQTGQGPNYGYTF

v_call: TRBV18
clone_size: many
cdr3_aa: CASSPGDTQYF

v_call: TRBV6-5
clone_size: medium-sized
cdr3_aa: CASRSGDSNKKLFF

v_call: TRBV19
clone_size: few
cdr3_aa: CAAISNRFTEAFF

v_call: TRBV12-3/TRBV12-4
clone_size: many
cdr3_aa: CASSLTRRGGEQYF

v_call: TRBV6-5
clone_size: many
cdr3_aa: CASSYSKGNTEAFF

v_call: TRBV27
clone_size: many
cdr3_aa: CASSTMAMGGAGELFF

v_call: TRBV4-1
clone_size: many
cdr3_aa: CASSTDLSSGNTIYF

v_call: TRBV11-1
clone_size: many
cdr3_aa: CASSPGLANEQYF

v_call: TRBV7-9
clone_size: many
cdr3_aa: CASSLKTSHQETQYF

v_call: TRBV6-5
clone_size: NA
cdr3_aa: CASSYYPPPGGNLSPLHF

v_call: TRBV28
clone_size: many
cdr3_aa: CASIGTGWTQYF

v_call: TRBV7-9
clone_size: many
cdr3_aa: CASSLSGQLYNSPLHF

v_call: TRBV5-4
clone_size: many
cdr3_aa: CASSNTEVGQTQYF

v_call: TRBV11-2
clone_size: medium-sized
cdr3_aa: CASSFYLSGGNTGELFF

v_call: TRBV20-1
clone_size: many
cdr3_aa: CSASGQSYGYTF

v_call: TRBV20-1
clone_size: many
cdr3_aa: CSASRALGGGPSEQYF

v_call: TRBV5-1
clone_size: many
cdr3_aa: CASSPPGLTEAFF

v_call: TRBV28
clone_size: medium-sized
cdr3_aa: CASRNRQGGQDTQYF

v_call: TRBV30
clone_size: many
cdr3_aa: CAWRAADYGYTF

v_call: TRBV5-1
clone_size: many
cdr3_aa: CASSSSTGVINTGELFF

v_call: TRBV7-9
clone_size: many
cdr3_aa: CASSFLTTEGDGYTF

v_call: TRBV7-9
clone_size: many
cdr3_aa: CASSSDNEQFF

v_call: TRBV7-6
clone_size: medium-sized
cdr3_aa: CASSSGDRARTGELFF

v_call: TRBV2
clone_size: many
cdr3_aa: CASRVGQFSFGANVLTF

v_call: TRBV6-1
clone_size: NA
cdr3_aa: CASSEKETQYF

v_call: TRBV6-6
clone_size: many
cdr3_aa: CASRNPGSGANVLTF

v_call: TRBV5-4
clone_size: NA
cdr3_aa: CASSLTTNTEAFF

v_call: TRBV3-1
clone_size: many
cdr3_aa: CASSPSGRTGSQETQYF

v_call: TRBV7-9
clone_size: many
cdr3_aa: CASSLDRGIDNEQFF

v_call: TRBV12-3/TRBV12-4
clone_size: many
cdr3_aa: CASSRGTQPQHF

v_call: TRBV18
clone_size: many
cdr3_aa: CASSRVAETQYF

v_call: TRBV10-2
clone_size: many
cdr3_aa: CASKSGTSGGATDTQYF

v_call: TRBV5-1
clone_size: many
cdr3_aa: CASSLRQMDWDTGELFF

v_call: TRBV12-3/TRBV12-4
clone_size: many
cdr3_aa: CASASSSYNEQFF

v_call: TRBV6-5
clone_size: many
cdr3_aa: CASSYSTANYGYTF